This TCR beta chain came from a study of CD8+ T cells in alopecia areata. Across the whole study: The study gave treated patients oral tofacitinib at 5 to 10 mg twice daily.

Regarding the study as a whole: In scalp samples, resident alphabeta T cells of normal skin are also sequenced. Higher clonality and more expanded CD8+ clones appeared in lesional than normal scalp.

The CDR3 is 13 amino acids. Germline CDR1 reads SGHRS; CDR2 reads YFSETQ. V was trimmed by 0 bases and J by 4 bases, leaving 7 bases between them. Turning to this clone: Its antigen remains unidentified.

cDNA reverse transcribed from extracted RNA served as the sequencing template. Sequenced by immunoSEQ multiplex PCR; TCRdb stores in-frame clones only, minus some. The table has approximately 91,000 clones, less than 50% seen once. The V gene is TRBV5-1, the J gene TRBJ2-5; tentative D call: TRBD1 (6 bases). The source of this sequence is a human donor with alopecia areata. Source material: CD4+ T cells sorted from blood. CDR3 sequence: CASSLGQAETQYF. Written as DNA, the CDR3 is TGCGCCAGCAGCTTGGGACAGGCAGAGACCCAGTACTTC.